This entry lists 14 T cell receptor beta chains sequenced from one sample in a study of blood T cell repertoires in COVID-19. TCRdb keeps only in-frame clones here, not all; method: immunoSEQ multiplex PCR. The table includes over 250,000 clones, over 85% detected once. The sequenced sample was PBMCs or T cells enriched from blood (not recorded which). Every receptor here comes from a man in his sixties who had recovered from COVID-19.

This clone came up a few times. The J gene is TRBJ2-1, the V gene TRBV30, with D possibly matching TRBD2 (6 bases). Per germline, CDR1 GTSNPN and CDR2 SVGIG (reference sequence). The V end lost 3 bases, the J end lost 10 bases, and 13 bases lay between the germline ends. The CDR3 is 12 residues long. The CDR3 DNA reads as TGTGCCTGGAGGTCACTAGCCTGGGAGCAGTTCTTC. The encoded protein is CAWRSLAWEQFF.

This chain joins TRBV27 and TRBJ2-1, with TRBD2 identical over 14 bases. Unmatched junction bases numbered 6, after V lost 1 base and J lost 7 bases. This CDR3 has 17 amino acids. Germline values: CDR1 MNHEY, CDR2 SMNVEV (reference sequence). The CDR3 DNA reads TGTGCCAGCAGTTTATGGGGGACTAGCGGGGGACCTAATGAGCAGTTCTTC. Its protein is CASSLWGTSGGPNEQFF.

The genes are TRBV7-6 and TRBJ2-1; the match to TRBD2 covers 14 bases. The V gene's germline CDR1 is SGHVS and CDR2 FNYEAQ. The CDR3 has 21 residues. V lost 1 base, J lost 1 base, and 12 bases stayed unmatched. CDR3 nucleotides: TGTGCCAGCAGCTTAGTGCCCCCCGGGACTAGCGGGAGCGGTTCCTACAATGAGCAGTTCTTC. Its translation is CASSLVPPGTSGSGSYNEQFF.

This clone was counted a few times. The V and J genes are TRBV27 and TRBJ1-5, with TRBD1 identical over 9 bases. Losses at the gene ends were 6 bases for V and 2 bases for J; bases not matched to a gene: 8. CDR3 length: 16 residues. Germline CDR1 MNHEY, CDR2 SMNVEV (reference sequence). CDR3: CASRSRTGAGNQPQHF. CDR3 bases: TGTGCCAGCAGGAGTCGGACAGGGGCGGGCAATCAGCCCCAGCATTTT.

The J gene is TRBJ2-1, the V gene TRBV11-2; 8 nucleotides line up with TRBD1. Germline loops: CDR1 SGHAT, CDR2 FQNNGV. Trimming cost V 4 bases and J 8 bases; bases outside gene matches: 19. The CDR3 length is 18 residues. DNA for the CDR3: TGTGCCAGCAGCTCGAATTTGATTGAGGACAGGGTCACGCATGAGCAGTTCTTC. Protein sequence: CASSSNLIEDRVTHEQFF.

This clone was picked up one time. Here the CDR3 reads CAAGSAASSYEQYF. The DNA of the CDR3 is TGTGCCGCGGGCTCGGCAGCGAGCTCCTACGAGCAGTACTTC. The chain uses TRBV19 and TRBJ2-7, with D possibly TRBD2 on 5 matching bases. Between the trimmed V and J ends, which lost 11 bases and 0 bases, there was a span of 17 bases. The CDR3 runs 14 residues. CDR1 and CDR2 (germline): LNHDA, SQIVND (reference sequence). The complete variable domain, with remaining parts taken from reference TRBV19 and TRBJ2-7, reads DGGITQSPKYLFRKEGQNVTLSCEQNLNHDAMYWYRQDPGQGLRLIYYSQIVNDFQKGDIAEGYSVSREKKESFPLTVTSAQKNPTAFYLCAAGSAASSYEQYFGPGTRLTVT.

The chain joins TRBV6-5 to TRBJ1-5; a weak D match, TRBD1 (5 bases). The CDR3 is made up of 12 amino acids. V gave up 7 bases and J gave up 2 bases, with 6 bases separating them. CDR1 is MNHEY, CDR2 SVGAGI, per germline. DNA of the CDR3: TGTGCCAGCAAGACAGGCAATCAGCCCCAGCATTTT. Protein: CASKTGNQPQHF.

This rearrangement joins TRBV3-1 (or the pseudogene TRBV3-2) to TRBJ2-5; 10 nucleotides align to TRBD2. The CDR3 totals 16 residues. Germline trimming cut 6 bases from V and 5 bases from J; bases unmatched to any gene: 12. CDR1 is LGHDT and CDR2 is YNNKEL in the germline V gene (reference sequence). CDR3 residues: CASRIRGAGGAETQYF. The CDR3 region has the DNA TGTGCCAGCAGAATCCGGGGAGCGGGAGGGGCTGAGACCCAGTACTTC.

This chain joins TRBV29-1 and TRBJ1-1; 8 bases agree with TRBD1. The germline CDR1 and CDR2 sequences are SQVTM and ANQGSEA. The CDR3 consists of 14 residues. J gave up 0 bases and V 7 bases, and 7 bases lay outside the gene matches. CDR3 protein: CSATPTGVNTEAFF. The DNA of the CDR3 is TGCAGCGCAACCCCGACAGGGGTGAACACTGAAGCTTTCTTT.

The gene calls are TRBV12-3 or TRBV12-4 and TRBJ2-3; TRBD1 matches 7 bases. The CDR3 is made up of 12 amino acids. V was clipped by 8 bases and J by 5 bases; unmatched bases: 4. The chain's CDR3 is CASVYRGDTQYF. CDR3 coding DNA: TGTGCCAGCGTGTACAGGGGAGATACGCAGTATTTT.

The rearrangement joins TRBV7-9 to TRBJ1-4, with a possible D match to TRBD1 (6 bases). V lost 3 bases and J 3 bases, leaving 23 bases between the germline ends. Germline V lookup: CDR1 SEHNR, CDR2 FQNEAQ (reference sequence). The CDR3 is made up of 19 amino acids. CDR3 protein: CASSLGVRGQLGSNEKLFF. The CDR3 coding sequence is TGTGCCAGCAGCTTGGGAGTCAGGGGCCAGCTTGGGTCTAATGAAAAACTGTTTTTT.

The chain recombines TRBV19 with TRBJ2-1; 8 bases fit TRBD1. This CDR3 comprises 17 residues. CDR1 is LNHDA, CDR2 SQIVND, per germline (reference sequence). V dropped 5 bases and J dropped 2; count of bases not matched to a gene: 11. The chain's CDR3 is CASSEILQGATYNEQFF. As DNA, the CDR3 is TGTGCCAGTAGTGAAATCCTGCAGGGGGCGACCTACAATGAGCAGTTCTTC.

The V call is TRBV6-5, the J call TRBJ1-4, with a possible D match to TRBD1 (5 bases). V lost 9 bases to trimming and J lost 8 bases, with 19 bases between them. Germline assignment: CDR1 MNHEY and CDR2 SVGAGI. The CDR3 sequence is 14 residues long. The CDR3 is CASRTAGLGEKLFF. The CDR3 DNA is TGTGCCAGTAGGACCGCGGGACTCGGGGAAAAACTGTTTTTT.

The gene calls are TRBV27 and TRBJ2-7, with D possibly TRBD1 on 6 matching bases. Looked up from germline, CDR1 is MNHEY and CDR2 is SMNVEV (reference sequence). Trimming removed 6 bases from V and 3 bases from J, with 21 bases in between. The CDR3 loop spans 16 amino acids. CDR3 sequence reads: CASRAYYRDIGYEQYF. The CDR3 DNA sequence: TGTGCCAGCAGGGCCTATTACCGGGACATAGGCTACGAGCAGTACTTC.